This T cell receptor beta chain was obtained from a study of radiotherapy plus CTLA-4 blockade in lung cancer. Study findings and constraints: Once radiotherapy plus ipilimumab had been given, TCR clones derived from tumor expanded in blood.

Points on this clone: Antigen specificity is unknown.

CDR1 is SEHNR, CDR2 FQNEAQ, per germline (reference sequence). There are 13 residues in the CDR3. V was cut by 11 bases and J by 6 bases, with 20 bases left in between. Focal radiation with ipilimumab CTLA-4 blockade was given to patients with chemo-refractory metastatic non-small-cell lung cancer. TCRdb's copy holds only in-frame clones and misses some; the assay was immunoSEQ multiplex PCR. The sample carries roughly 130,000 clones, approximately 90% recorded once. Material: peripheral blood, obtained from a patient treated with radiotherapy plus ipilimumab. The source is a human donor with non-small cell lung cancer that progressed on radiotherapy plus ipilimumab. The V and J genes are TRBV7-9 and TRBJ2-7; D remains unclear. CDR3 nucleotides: TGTGCCTCGGCCTCTCCTCAGTTGGGCGAGCAGTACTTC. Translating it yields CASASPQLGEQYF.